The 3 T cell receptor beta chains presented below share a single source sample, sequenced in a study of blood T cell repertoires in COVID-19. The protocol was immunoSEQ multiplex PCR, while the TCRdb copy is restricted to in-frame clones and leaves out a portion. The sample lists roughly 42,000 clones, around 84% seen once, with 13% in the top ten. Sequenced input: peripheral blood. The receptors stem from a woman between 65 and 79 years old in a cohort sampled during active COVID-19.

CDR3 in amino acids: CASSLGQGRYGYTF. CDR3 coding DNA: TGCGCCAGCAGCTTGGGTCAGGGGCGCTATGGCTACACCTTC. The chain couples TRBV5-1 to TRBJ1-2; TRBD1 is a possible D gene (6 bases). The CDR3 has 14 residues. V lost 0 bases and J lost 4, with 10 bases in between. Germline CDR1 reads SGHRS; CDR2 reads YFSETQ.

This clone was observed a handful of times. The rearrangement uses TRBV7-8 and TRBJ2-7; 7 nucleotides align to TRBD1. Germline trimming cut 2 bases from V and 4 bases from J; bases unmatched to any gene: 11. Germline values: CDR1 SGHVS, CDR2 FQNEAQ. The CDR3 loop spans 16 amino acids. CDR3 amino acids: CASSLRTGNVGYEQYF. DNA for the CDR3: TGTGCCAGCAGCTTAAGGACAGGCAACGTAGGATACGAGCAGTACTTC.

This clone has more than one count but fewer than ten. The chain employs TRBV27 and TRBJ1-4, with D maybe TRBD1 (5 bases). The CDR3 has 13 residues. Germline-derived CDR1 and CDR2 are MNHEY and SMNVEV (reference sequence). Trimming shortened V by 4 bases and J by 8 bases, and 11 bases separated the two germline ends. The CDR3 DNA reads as TGTGCCAGCAGTTGGGGGGAAGGGGAAAAACTGTTTTTT. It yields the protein CASSWGEGEKLFF. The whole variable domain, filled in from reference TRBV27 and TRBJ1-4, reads EAQVTQNPRYLITVTGKKLTVTCSQNMNHEYMSWYRQDPGLGLRQIYYSMNVEVTDKGDVPEGYKVSRKEKRNFPLILESPSPNQTSLYFCASSWGEGEKLFFGSGTQLSVL.